This passage covers 7 T cell receptor beta chains from one sample sequenced in a study of blood T cell repertoires in COVID-19. Libraries were prepared by immunoSEQ multiplex PCR; TCRdb keeps only in-frame clonotypes and omits some of them. This sample carries roughly 260,000 clones, 85% to 95% of them seen once, and the ten largest clones take 1.9%. The sequenced sample was PBMCs or T cells enriched from blood (not recorded which). The receptors come from a woman in her late teens or twenties who had recovered from COVID-19.

The chain links TRBV29-1 to TRBJ1-6, with TRBD1 identical over 8 bases. V dropped 5 bases and J dropped 7; count of bases not matched to a gene: 10. Germline V gene lookup returns CDR1 SQVTM and CDR2 ANQGSEA. The CDR3 runs to 15 residues. CDR3 DNA sequence: TGCAGCGTTTCGGAGGGGCAGGGGGCAAATTCACCCCTCCACTTT. It specifies CSVSEGQGANSPLHF.

For the CDR3, the DNA is TGCGCCAGCAGCCGTAACATAGCGGAGCCCTACGAGCAGTACTTC. It encodes CASSRNIAEPYEQYF. The chain links TRBV4-1 to TRBJ2-7; tentative D call: TRBD2 (6 bases). CDR1 and CDR2 (germline): MGHRA, YSYEKL. The CDR3 runs 15 residues. Trimming removed 4 bases at V and 2 bases at J, with 15 bases between.

The chain links TRBV5-1 to TRBJ2-6, with 8 nucleotides matching TRBD1. Germline CDR1 reads SGHRS; CDR2 reads YFSETQ. The CDR3 covers 16 residues. V shed 2 bases and J 1 base; nucleotides not matched to a gene: 2. The CDR3: CASSFTGGSGANVLTF. The DNA of the CDR3 is TGCGCCAGCAGCTTCACAGGGGGGTCTGGGGCCAACGTCCTGACTTTC. The full variable domain, in which reference TRBV5-1 and TRBJ2-6 provide the parts outside the CDR3, is KAGVTQTPRYLIKTRGQQVTLSCSPISGHRSVSWYQQTPGQGLQFLFEYFSETQRNKGNFPGRFSGRQFSNSRSEMNVSTLELGDSALYLCASSFTGGSGANVLTFGAGSRLTVL.

The chain uses TRBV28 and TRBJ1-5; D is undetermined. Germline values: CDR1 MDHEN, CDR2 SYDVKM. Trimming took off 1 base at V and 4 bases at J, with 8 bases between the two ends. The CDR3 length is 14 residues. CDR3 bases: TGTGCCAGCAGTTTATCCGGGGATAATCAGCCCCAGCATTTT. It yields the protein CASSLSGDNQPQHF.

The chain uses TRBV7-9 and TRBJ1-4; D gene unclear. Germline loops: CDR1 SEHNR, CDR2 FQNEAQ (reference sequence). V gave up 1 base and J gave up 6 bases, with 12 bases separating them. The CDR3 is 15 amino acids. DNA of the CDR3: TGTGCCAGCAGCTTAGGATCGTCCGGTGATGAAAAACTGTTTTTT. This codes for CASSLGSSGDEKLFF.

The V call is TRBV4-2, the J call TRBJ1-5; D is unresolved. This CDR3 comprises 13 residues. Trimming took off 2 bases at V and 6 bases at J, with 8 bases between the two ends. Looked up from germline, CDR1 is LGHNA and CDR2 is YNFKEQ. The CDR3 loop is CASSQRRGQPQHF. As DNA, the CDR3 is TGTGCCAGCAGCCAACGACGGGGTCAGCCCCAGCATTTT.

There are a few counts of this clone. The chain employs TRBV24-1 and TRBJ1-2; D not resolved. The V end was cut by 4 bases, the J end by 2 bases, with 7 bases between. Per germline, CDR1 KGHDR and CDR2 SFDVKD. The CDR3 contains 13 residues. This CDR3 reads CATSEKQNYGYTF. In DNA, the CDR3 is TGTGCCACCAGTGAAAAACAGAACTATGGCTACACCTTC.